A single sample gave rise to the 24 T cell receptor beta chains below, sequenced in a study of shared clonotypes between healthy human individuals. Assay: immunoSEQ multiplex PCR; the TCRdb copy retains only in-frame clones and omits some. The sample includes 2,500,000 or so clones, 93% seen only once; the top ten take approximately 0.37%. Sequenced input: naive CD4+ T cells from PBMCs. Noted subset: CD45RA+ positively selected. These receptors came from a man younger than 30 in good health. Some clones in this sample may be carry-over from other donors' samples.

The chain carries TRBV6-6 and TRBJ1-1; D gene uncertain. Germline V lookup: CDR1 MNHNY, CDR2 SVGAGI (reference sequence). This CDR3 has 14 amino acids. The germline V and J ends were trimmed by 10 bases and 2 bases, with 17 bases remaining between them. In DNA form, the CDR3 reads TGTGCCACCCAGCGACGGCCGACAAACACTGAAGCTTTCTTT. It translates to CATQRRPTNTEAFF.

Comments on this clone: This specimen includes other DNA sequences encoding the same CDR3. The chain links TRBV6-1 to TRBJ2-6; D uncertain. Germline CDR1 is MNHNS and CDR2 is SASEGT. V dropped 6 bases and J dropped 1 base, with 4 bases sitting between them. The CDR3 loop spans 13 amino acids. CDR3 amino acids: CASSLSGANVLTF. DNA for the CDR3: TGTGCCAGCAGCCTTTCTGGGGCCAACGTCCTGACTTTC.

This chain connects TRBV25-1 to TRBJ2-1; D is unclear. The V gene lost 3 bases and the J gene lost 6 bases, with 12 bases spanning the gap. Per the germline V gene, CDR1 is MGHDK and CDR2 is SYGVNS. This CDR3 is 14 amino acids long. Here the CDR3 reads CASSEAVNSNEQFF. DNA for the CDR3: TGTGCCAGCAGTGAGGCAGTAAACAGCAATGAGCAGTTCTTC.

J is TRBJ2-3 and V is TRBV2; possible D gene TRBD1, 6 bases. The V end was cut by 4 bases, the J end by 2 bases, with 13 bases between. Germline CDR1 is SNHLY and CDR2 is FYNNEI. This CDR3 spans 15 amino acids. CDR3 sequence reads: CASSGRTVNTDTQYF. The CDR3 DNA is TGTGCCAGCAGTGGTCGGACAGTAAACACAGATACGCAGTATTTT. The whole variable domain, filled in from reference TRBV2 and TRBJ2-3, reads EPEVTQTPSHQVTQMGQEVILRCVPISNHLYFYWYRQILGQKVEFLVSFYNNEISEKSEIFDDQFSVERPDGSNFTLKIRSTKLEDSAMYFCASSGRTVNTDTQYFGPGTRLTVL.

This chain connects TRBV6-1 to TRBJ1-5; TRBD1 matches at 7 bases. V trimming: 7 bases; J trimming: 4 bases; junction bases outside the gene matches: 7. Germline CDR1 reads MNHNS; CDR2 reads SASEGT. This CDR3 has 14 amino acids. DNA for the CDR3: TGTGCCAGCACCAGGACAGGTGGGAATCAGCCCCAGCATTTT. Translated, it gives CASTRTGGNQPQHF.

This clone is a singleton in its sample. The chain uses TRBV25-1 and TRBJ1-2; D call uncertain. Trimming took off 3 bases at V and 5 bases at J, with 19 bases between the two ends. The CDR3 runs 16 residues. Germline CDR1 MGHDK, CDR2 SYGVNS. In nucleotides, the CDR3 is TGTGCCAGCAGTGAGGGAGGCAGCGGACCGGTGTATGGCTACACCTTC. Amino acid sequence: CASSEGGSGPVYGYTF.

The genes are TRBV28 and TRBJ1-2, with no clear D. The CDR3 runs 12 residues. Germline V gene data show CDR1 as MDHEN and CDR2 as SYDVKM. V dropped 3 bases and J dropped 6 bases, with 8 bases sitting between them. The CDR3 reads CASSFRRDGYTF. The CDR3 region has the DNA TGTGCCAGCAGTTTTCGCCGGGATGGCTACACCTTC.

The chain recombines TRBV11-3 with TRBJ2-1, with a tentative D call TRBD2 (6 bases). V was trimmed by 3 bases and J by 10 bases, leaving 10 bases between them. The CDR3 sequence is 12 residues long. Germline V gene data show CDR1 as SGHNT and CDR2 as YENEEA. This CDR3 reads CASSLGTPEQFF. The CDR3 nucleotides read TGTGCCAGCAGCTTGGGGACTCCGGAGCAGTTCTTC.

The chain employs TRBV19 and TRBJ1-2, with D possibly TRBD1 on 5 matching bases. V lost 6 bases to trimming and J lost 9 bases, with 17 bases between them. CDR1 and CDR2 (germline): LNHDA, SQIVND (reference sequence). CDR3 length equals 13 residues. The CDR3 DNA reads as TGTGCCAGTAGACCTCGGACACGGCGAAGCTACACCTTC. This codes for CASRPRTRRSYTF.

V is TRBV10-1 and J is TRBJ2-7; D remains unclear. The V and J ends lost 5 bases and 4 bases respectively, with 6 bases between them. The CDR3 extends over 11 amino acids. Germline assignment: CDR1 WNHNN and CDR2 SYGVQD (reference sequence). DNA of the CDR3: TGCGCCAGCAGTTTCCTTTACGAGCAGTACTTC. Amino acid sequence: CASSFLYEQYF.

The count of this clone is one. This rearrangement joins TRBV11-2 to TRBJ1-1, with D uncertain. Per germline, CDR1 SGHAT and CDR2 FQNNGV. The V and J ends lost 8 bases and 1 base respectively, with 14 bases between them. This CDR3 is built from 14 residues. CDR3 amino acids: CASVINGRNTEAFF. The CDR3 DNA sequence: TGTGCCAGCGTAATTAACGGGCGGAACACTGAAGCTTTCTTT.

CDR3 sequence (DNA): TGTGCCAGCAAGAGTCAAGTGAACACTGAAGCTTTCTTT. Its protein product is CASKSQVNTEAFF. The chain recombines TRBV28 with TRBJ1-1; D unclear. The V gene's germline CDR1 is MDHEN and CDR2 SYDVKM. The length of the CDR3 is 13 residues. The ends were cut back, 7 bases at V and 0 bases at J, with 9 bases in the middle.

The genes are TRBV4-3 and TRBJ2-7; D could derive from TRBD1 or TRBD2 (5 bases each). Trimming removed 4 bases from V and 0 bases from J, with 13 bases in between. In germline, CDR1 is LGHNA, CDR2 YSLEER. The CDR3 has 15 residues. Written as DNA, the CDR3 is TGCGCCAGCAGCCCCGGGACGGCGAGCTCCTACGAGCAGTACTTC. This sequence encodes CASSPGTASSYEQYF.

V gene TRBV6-5 combines with J gene TRBJ1-2; D uncertain. Germline V gene sequence: CDR1 MNHEY, CDR2 SVGAGI. Deletions cut 8 bases from V and 7 bases from J, with 20 bases between. The CDR3 is 14 residues long. The CDR3 loop is CASSPGRWEGGYTF. The CDR3 DNA follows: TGTGCCAGCTCTCCCGGACGATGGGAGGGTGGCTACACCTTC.

Concerning this clone: Other DNA sequences of this sample code for an identical CDR3. The chain is built from TRBV28 and TRBJ2-1; D not certain. Germline values: CDR1 MDHEN, CDR2 SYDVKM. There are 11 residues in the CDR3. V was pared by 3 bases and J by 7 bases, with 4 bases between. CDR3 amino acids: CASSLLNEQFF. DNA for the CDR3: TGTGCCAGCAGTTTGTTGAATGAGCAGTTCTTC.

The chain couples TRBV28 to TRBJ2-3, with D possibly TRBD1 on 6 matching bases. Trimming removed 3 bases from V and 2 bases from J, with 12 bases in between. The CDR3 loop spans 15 amino acids. From germline, CDR1 is MDHEN and CDR2 SYDVKM. The CDR3 nucleotides are TGTGCCAGCAGTTTCCCCGACAGGACCACAGATACGCAGTATTTT. Amino acids: CASSFPDRTTDTQYF.

This clone has only one observation. CDR3 nucleotide sequence: TGTGCCAGCAGCTCGGATCGAAGCTCTGGGGCCAACGTCCTGACTTTC. Translating gives CASSSDRSSGANVLTF. This chain connects TRBV5-4 to TRBJ2-6, with D hard to call. CDR1 SGHNT and CDR2 YYREEE come from the germline V gene (reference sequence). This CDR3 is 16 amino acids long. Deletions cut 3 bases from V and 0 bases from J, with 10 bases between.

Remarks on this clone: Other nucleotide sequences in the sample specify the same CDR3. The genes are TRBV5-4 and TRBJ2-5, with D uncertain. The CDR3 length is 13 residues. Germline CDR1 reads SGHNT; CDR2 reads YYREEE (reference sequence). V lost 0 bases and J lost 5, with 8 bases in between. The CDR3 loop is CASSLASQETQYF. Written as DNA, the CDR3 is TGTGCCAGCAGCTTGGCTAGTCAGGAGACCCAGTACTTC. The complete variable domain, with remaining parts taken from reference TRBV5-4 and TRBJ2-5, reads ETGVTQSPTHLIKTRGQQVTLRCSSQSGHNTVSWYQQALGQGPQFIFQYYREEENGRGNFPPRFSGLQFPNYSSELNVNALELDDSALYLCASSLASQETQYFGPGTRLLVL.

This clone was counted a single time. The rearrangement uses TRBV19 and TRBJ1-1; possible D gene TRBD1, 6 bases. Germline V gene lookup returns CDR1 LNHDA and CDR2 SQIVND (reference sequence). The germline V and J ends were trimmed by 6 bases and 11 bases, with 25 bases remaining between them. This CDR3 spans 15 amino acids. The CDR3 nucleotides read TGTGCCAGTAGCCTCGGGGGGCCCACGAGGCAATGGGCTTTCTTT. Protein: CASSLGGPTRQWAFF.

The rearrangement joins TRBV6-5 to TRBJ1-2, with 7 bases identical to TRBD1. Germline CDR1 is MNHEY and CDR2 is SVGAGI. The CDR3 covers 12 residues. V was clipped by 7 bases and J by 10 bases; unmatched bases: 9. The CDR3 DNA is TGTGCCAGCACCTATAACAGGGGAAACTACACCTTC. Encoded protein: CASTYNRGNYTF.

The J gene is TRBJ1-2, the V gene TRBV28; 8 bases agree with TRBD1. The CDR3 has 13 residues. V was clipped by 3 bases and J by 7 bases; unmatched bases: 4. Germline V gives CDR1 MDHEN, CDR2 SYDVKM. The CDR3 sequence is CASSLQGALGYTF. Here the CDR3 DNA reads TGTGCCAGCAGTTTGCAGGGGGCCCTTGGCTACACCTTC.

The chain has TRBV2 and TRBJ2-1; 9 bases align to TRBD2. CDR1 is SNHLY, CDR2 FYNNEI, per germline. CDR3 size: 13 residues. With V trimmed by 7 bases and J by 7 bases, 5 bases remained unmatched. The DNA of the CDR3 is TGTGCCAGCATGAAGCGGGAGGTGAATGAGCAGTTCTTC. It specifies CASMKREVNEQFF.

In the case of this clone: Other DNA sequences in this specimen translate into the identical CDR3. The V and J genes are TRBV29-1 and TRBJ2-5; D possibly corresponds to TRBD2 (5 bases). Germline assignment: CDR1 SQVTM and CDR2 ANQGSEA. The CDR3 is 10 residues long. The V and J ends lost 7 bases and 5 bases respectively, with 8 bases between them. Written as DNA, the CDR3 is TGCAGCGCCGGGGTTGAGACCCAGTACTTC. Amino acid sequence: CSAGVETQYF.

The chain recombines TRBV29-1 with TRBJ2-3; 11 positions agree with TRBD2. Germline trimming cut 4 bases from V and 2 bases from J; bases unmatched to any gene: 2. The CDR3 covers 14 residues. Germline CDR1 is SQVTM and CDR2 is ANQGSEA. The CDR3 spells CSVGLAGPTDTQYF. CDR3 nucleotide sequence: TGCAGCGTTGGACTAGCGGGGCCCACAGATACGCAGTATTTT.